These 26 T cell receptor beta chains share one sample of origin, sequenced in a study of blood T cell repertoires in COVID-19 (dated by TCRdb to 2018 to 2021). Preparation of the library involved the immunoSEQ multiplex PCR assay. This is the immuneACCESS table as TCRdb keeps it, with only in-frame sequences that have V and J called. A part of the clones is gone; compared with another copy, unresolved V genes explain less than half, and the rest is unexplained. The sample table contains tens of thousands of clones; only one count was recorded for approximately 85% of them. The ten largest account for approximately 15% of the sample. The sequencing input was peripheral blood. The receptors stem from a human donor in a cohort sampled during active COVID-19. The donor label of this sample is uncertain.

This chain connects TRBV15 to TRBJ1-2; D possibly corresponds to TRBD1 (6 bases). This CDR3 contains 15 residues. Trimming took 0 bases from V and 4 from J, leaving 12 bases between them. Per germline, CDR1 LNHNV and CDR2 YYDKDF (reference sequence). The CDR3 here is CATSREWQGSYGYTF. CDR3 DNA: TGTGCCACCAGCAGAGAATGGCAGGGGAGCTATGGCTACACCTTC.

This sequence joins TRBV2 and TRBJ2-1, with TRBD2 identical over 8 bases. CDR3 length: 14 residues. From germline, CDR1 is SNHLY and CDR2 FYNNEI. V shed 6 bases, J shed 0 bases, and the junction held 1 base outside the gene matches. CDR3 sequence: CASRRGASYNEQFF. The CDR3, as DNA: TGTGCCAGCAGGCGGGGGGCCTCCTACAATGAGCAGTTCTTC. Drawing the rest from reference TRBV2 and TRBJ2-1, the complete variable domain is EPEVTQTPSHQVTQMGQEVILRCVPISNHLYFYWYRQILGQKVEFLVSFYNNEISEKSEIFDDQFSVERPDGSNFTLKIRSTKLEDSAMYFCASRRGASYNEQFFGPGTRLTVL.

This clone appeared once. The gene calls are TRBV14 and TRBJ2-7; the match to TRBD1 covers 8 bases. CDR3 length: 16 amino acids. Germline assignment: CDR1 SGHDN and CDR2 FVKESK. J lost 2 bases, V lost 2 bases, and 8 bases had no gene match. CDR3 in DNA: TGTGCCAGCAGCCAAAAGTACGGGACAGGTACCTACGAGCAGTACTTC. Amino acid sequence: CASSQKYGTGTYEQYF.

The chain joins TRBV4-1 to TRBJ2-3, with a possible D match to TRBD1 (6 bases). V dropped 4 bases and J dropped 0 bases, with 11 bases sitting between them. The CDR3 is made up of 15 amino acids. CDR1 and CDR2 (germline): MGHRA, YSYEKL. In DNA form, the CDR3 reads TGCGCCAGCAGCCGGGACATAGCTAGCACAGATACGCAGTATTTT. It is translated as CASSRDIASTDTQYF.

The V call is TRBV11-2, the J call TRBJ2-1; 9 bases map to TRBD1. With V trimmed by 4 bases and J by 5 bases, 0 bases remained unmatched. The CDR3 has 13 residues. Germline V gene sequence: CDR1 SGHAT, CDR2 FQNNGV. In DNA form, the CDR3 reads TGTGCCAGCAGCTGGGACAGGGACAATGAGCAGTTCTTC. This translates into CASSWDRDNEQFF.

The rearrangement uses TRBV9 and TRBJ2-3, with 8 bases lining up with TRBD2. The trim removed 3 bases at V and 1 base at J, leaving 10 bases unmatched. This CDR3 has 17 amino acids. Germline assignment: CDR1 SGDLS and CDR2 YYNGEE. The CDR3 sequence is CASSAYARGDRTDTQYF. In DNA, the CDR3 is TGTGCCAGCAGCGCATACGCGCGGGGGGACCGCACAGATACGCAGTATTTT.

Comment on this clone: The limits of the CDR3 on the DNA are not certain, so only TCRdb's listed CDR3 is given. V and J are TRBV28 and TRBJ2-7; the table's TRBD1 call for D was not verified on the DNA. The CDR3 region is 15 residues in length, termini included. Germline V gene data show CDR1 as MDHEN and CDR2 as SYDVKM. CDR3 residues: CASSSSGHRSYEQYF.

The rearrangement links TRBV19 to TRBJ1-4; 10 bases map to TRBD1. Germline CDR1 LNHDA, CDR2 SQIVND (reference sequence). The J segment lost 4 bases and the V segment lost 5 bases, leaving 7 bases of the junction unmatched. This CDR3 region has 16 residues. CDR3 region: CASSGTGVVGNEKLFF. The CDR3 DNA reads TGTGCCAGTAGTGGGACAGGGGTCGTGGGTAATGAAAAACTGTTTTTT.

The V gene is TRBV4-1, the J gene TRBJ1-6; 9 bases map to TRBD1. The CDR3 runs to 16 residues. Trimming at V came to 3 bases and at J to 7 bases, leaving 7 bases not matched to a gene. The germline CDR1 and CDR2 sequences are MGHRA and YSYEKL. The CDR3 region has the DNA TGCGCCAGCAGCCAGGCTCAAGGGACAGGGAATTCACCCCTCCACTTT. This encodes CASSQAQGTGNSPLHF.

The chain employs TRBV6-5 and TRBJ1-5; 7 bases map to TRBD1. The germline V gene encodes CDR1 MNHEY and CDR2 SVGAGI. The V and J ends lost 6 bases and 0 bases, in that order; junction bases with no gene match: 5. The CDR3 loop spans 15 amino acids. The CDR3 DNA sequence: TGTGCCAGCAGCCCGACAGGGAATAGCAATCAGCCCCAGCATTTT. This encodes CASSPTGNSNQPQHF.

The rearrangement links TRBV7-9 to TRBJ1-4, with D possibly matching TRBD1 (6 bases). Germline assignment: CDR1 SEHNR and CDR2 FQNEAQ (reference sequence). The CDR3 loop spans 14 amino acids. V lost 4 bases and J 4 bases, leaving 10 bases between the germline ends. CDR3: CASSYRQDNEKLFF. DNA of the CDR3: TGTGCCAGCAGCTACCGACAGGATAATGAAAAACTGTTTTTT.

This clone was counted only a few times. The chain joins TRBV4-2 to TRBJ1-5; 9 bases line up with TRBD1. This CDR3 is 22 amino acids long. CDR1 is LGHNA and CDR2 is YNFKEQ in the germline V gene. The junction had 19 bases not matched to a gene; V was cut back by 1 base and J by 0 bases. The CDR3 DNA sequence: TGTGCCAGCAGCCAAGGGTGGGACAGGGAGCCCCACGGGGGATTTAGCAATCAGCCCCAGCATTTT. This encodes CASSQGWDREPHGGFSNQPQHF.

V is TRBV6-5 and J is TRBJ1-2, with 9 bases identical to TRBD1. This CDR3 has 15 amino acids. Trimming removed 0 bases from V and 2 bases from J; junction bases left unmatched: 1. Germline V lookup: CDR1 MNHEY, CDR2 SVGAGI. The chain's CDR3 is CASSYSDRGNYGYTF. The CDR3 DNA sequence: TGTGCCAGCAGTTACTCCGACAGGGGGAACTATGGCTACACCTTC.

This clone turned up a few times. V usage is TRBV29-1 and J usage is TRBJ2-2; D may be TRBD1 (5 bases). The V gene's germline CDR1 is SQVTM and CDR2 ANQGSEA. CDR3 length: 16 amino acids. V lost 3 bases and J lost 5, with 19 bases in between. CDR3: CSVEDKRRTRTGELFF. The CDR3 nucleotides read TGCAGCGTTGAGGACAAACGTCGAACTCGGACCGGGGAGCTGTTTTTT.

The genes are TRBV15 and TRBJ2-4; 11 bases line up with TRBD1. Germline CDR1 LNHNV, CDR2 YYDKDF (reference sequence). Trimming removed 8 bases from V and 1 base from J; junction bases left unmatched: 7. This CDR3 spans 16 amino acids. CDR3 sequence (DNA): TGTGCCACCGGGACAGGGGGAACCTTGGCCAAAAACATTCAGTACTTC. Encoded protein: CATGTGGTLAKNIQYF.

The chain has TRBV7-9 and TRBJ1-2; maybe TRBD1 (6 bases). Germline loops: CDR1 SEHNR, CDR2 FQNEAQ (reference sequence). V lost 4 bases, J lost 7 bases, and 13 bases lay in between. CDR3 length equals 13 residues. The CDR3 DNA follows: TGTGCCAGCAGCTCCCAGGGGATTGTTGGCTACACCTTC. This gives the protein CASSSQGIVGYTF.

The rearrangement links TRBV5-4 to TRBJ2-1, with TRBD1 identical over 7 bases. The length of the CDR3 is 15 residues. The germline gives CDR1 SGHNT, CDR2 YYREEE (reference sequence). The V and J ends lost 2 bases and 6 bases, in that order; junction bases with no gene match: 8. CDR3 sequence (DNA): TGTGCCAGCAGCTTACCGACAGGGAGAAGCAATGAGCAGTTCTTC. Residues: CASSLPTGRSNEQFF.

J is TRBJ2-2 and V is TRBV3-1 (or the pseudogene TRBV3-2), with TRBD1 identical over 7 bases. The junction had 6 bases not matched to a gene; V was cut back by 4 bases and J by 4 bases. This CDR3 region has 15 residues. From germline, CDR1 is LGHDT and CDR2 YNNKEL (reference sequence). In nucleotides, the CDR3 is TGTGCCAGCAGCCTGTGGACAGGAGGCACCGGGGAGCTGTTTTTT. The encoded protein is CASSLWTGGTGELFF.

The chain combines TRBV28 with TRBJ2-7, with D perhaps TRBD1 (6 bases). Germline V gives CDR1 MDHEN, CDR2 SYDVKM. This CDR3 is 12 amino acids long. V shed 7 bases and J shed 4 bases, with 11 bases lying between them. The CDR3 sequence: CASNSGVYEQYF. In DNA form, the CDR3 reads TGTGCCAGCAATTCAGGGGTTTACGAGCAGTACTTC.

V is TRBV2 and J is TRBJ2-3; 10 nucleotides agree with TRBD2. The trim removed 8 bases at V and 0 bases at J, leaving 2 bases unmatched. Germline V gene lookup returns CDR1 SNHLY and CDR2 FYNNEI. The CDR3 has 14 amino acids. CDR3 amino acids: CASASGGSTDTQYF. The CDR3 DNA reads TGTGCCAGCGCTAGCGGGGGTAGCACAGATACGCAGTATTTT.

This clone was seen a few times. Other DNA variants within this sample encode the same CDR3. CDR3 DNA: TGTGCCAGCAGCCAAGACCGGCGGCAGAACTATGGCTACACCTTC. It encodes CASSQDRRQNYGYTF. This chain connects TRBV4-2 to TRBJ1-2; D is unresolved. Germline values: CDR1 LGHNA, CDR2 YNFKEQ. Trimming shortened V by 0 bases and J by 2 bases, and 10 bases separated the two germline ends. This CDR3 region has 15 residues.

The chain is built from TRBV7-2 and TRBJ2-3, with 8 bases matching TRBD2. This CDR3 region has 16 residues. Germline loops: CDR1 SGHTA, CDR2 FQGNSA. The V and J ends lost 6 bases and 2 bases, in that order; junction bases with no gene match: 10. Here the CDR3 DNA reads TGTGCCAGCAGGTCGAGGGCGGGGGGTTTCACAGATACGCAGTATTTT. This gives the protein CASRSRAGGFTDTQYF. Using reference TRBV7-2 and TRBJ2-3 for the parts outside the CDR3, the full variable domain is GAGVSQSPSNKVTEKGKDVELRCDPISGHTALYWYRQSLGQGLEFLIYFQGNSAPDKSGLPSDRFSAERTGGSVSTLTIQRTQQEDSAVYLCASRSRAGGFTDTQYFGPGTRLTVL.

The rearrangement links TRBV6-2 or TRBV6-3 to TRBJ1-5, with D possibly TRBD1 on 5 matching bases. Per germline, CDR1 MNHEY and CDR2 SVGEGT. The ends were cut back, 5 bases at V and 4 bases at J, with 9 bases in the middle. This CDR3 region has 13 residues. This chain's CDR3 is CASSDSINQPQHF. Here the CDR3 DNA reads TGTGCCAGCAGTGACAGCATAAATCAGCCCCAGCATTTT.

This rearrangement joins TRBV13 to TRBJ2-3; the match to TRBD2 covers 9 bases. Germline V lookup: CDR1 PRHDT, CDR2 FYEKMQ (reference sequence). This CDR3 has 15 residues. V was pared by 1 base and J by 4 bases, with 3 bases of the junction left unmatched. CDR3 DNA sequence: TGTGCCAGCAGCTTAGCAGGCGGGGGGGCAGATACGCAGTATTTT. Translated: CASSLAGGGADTQYF.

This chain joins TRBV4-2 and TRBJ1-5; D might be TRBD1 (6 bases). The CDR3 totals 18 residues. V was shortened by 0 bases and J by 0 bases, with 15 bases between the two germline ends. CDR1 LGHNA and CDR2 YNFKEQ come from the germline V gene. Here the CDR3 reads CASSQELRTAYSNQPQHF. DNA of the CDR3: TGTGCCAGCAGCCAAGAACTTCGGACAGCTTATAGCAATCAGCCCCAGCATTTT.

The chain joins TRBV7-3 to TRBJ1-2; 9 bases match TRBD1. The trim removed 3 bases at V and 7 bases at J, leaving 9 bases unmatched. Germline CDR1 SGHTA, CDR2 FQGTGA. The CDR3 consists of 15 residues. For the CDR3, the DNA is TGTGCCAGCAGCTTGACGGGGACAGGGTATGGTGGCTACACCTTC. Encoded protein: CASSLTGTGYGGYTF.